The 25 T cell receptor beta chains given below trace back to one sample, sequenced in a study of blood T cells in healthy people across ages. A J-beta primer mix and a sample-barcoded 5' primer were used in a second PCR of roughly 6 to 11 cycles. TCRdb used MiXCR to reprocess the 5' RACE reads, holding one entry per CDR3 protein. Of 700,000 to 1,000,000 distinct CDR3 sequences in the sample, under 45% are singletons; the top ten hold approximately 19%. The sample taken for sequencing was blood. Receptor source: a man in his fifties or sixties in good health.

A remark on this clonotype: One junction end does not reproduce the germline sequence, and a read error may be involved. The CDR3 sequence: CSSTRDDEQFF. The CDR3 coding sequence is TGTTCCAGCACGCGCGACGATGAGCAGTTCTTC. The rearrangement joins TRBV7-9 to TRBJ2-1, with unresolved D. The CDR3 loop spans 11 amino acids. Germline values: CDR1 SEHNR, CDR2 FQNEAQ (reference sequence).

The J gene is TRBJ2-5, the V gene TRBV12-3 or TRBV12-4; weak D call: TRBD2 (6 bases). The CDR3 is 15 amino acids. V was trimmed by 5 bases and J by 5 bases, leaving 18 bases between them. CDR3 bases: TGTGCCAGCAGTCCAAAAGGAGGGGTACGGGAGACCCAGTACTTC. This gives the protein CASSPKGGVRETQYF.

Only a few counts were recorded for this clonotype. This chain links TRBV5-1 with TRBJ2-7; the match to TRBD1 covers 9 bases. The germline gives CDR1 SGHRS, CDR2 YFSETQ. The CDR3 length is 14 residues. After removal of 5 bases from V and 7 bases from J, the junction contained 10 bases not matched to a gene. CDR3 protein: CASSTGTGYGEQYF. Written as DNA, the CDR3 is TGCGCCAGCAGTACCGGGACAGGGTATGGAGAGCAGTACTTC. The full variable domain, in which reference TRBV5-1 and TRBJ2-7 provide the parts outside the CDR3, is KAGVTQTPRYLIKTRGQQVTLSCSPISGHRSVSWYQQTPGQGLQFLFEYFSETQRNKGNFPGRFSGRQFSNSRSEMNVSTLELGDSALYLCASSTGTGYGEQYFGPGTRLTVT.

This clonotype was counted a few times. The chain combines TRBV15 with TRBJ2-7; 7 bases align to TRBD2. The CDR3 length is 15 residues. The ends lost 1 base at V and 0 bases at J; junction bases unmatched: 3. Germline V gives CDR1 LNHNV, CDR2 YYDKDF (reference sequence). The DNA of the CDR3 is TGTGCCACCAGCAGAGTGCGGGGGAGCTCCTACGAGCAGTACTTC. It translates to CATSRVRGSSYEQYF.

In this sample, this clonotype turned up a few times. The chain uses TRBV20-1 and TRBJ2-1; 10 nucleotides line up with TRBD2. Trimming removed 6 bases from V and 0 bases from J; junction bases left unmatched: 2. Germline CDR1 and CDR2: DFQATT and SNEGSKA (reference sequence). This CDR3 contains 14 residues. This CDR3 reads CSAAGGSSYNEQFF. As DNA, the CDR3 is TGCAGTGCAGCGGGGGGGAGCTCCTACAATGAGCAGTTCTTC.

V usage is TRBV25-1 and J usage is TRBJ1-2, with a tentative D call TRBD1 (5 bases). Per the germline V gene, CDR1 is MGHDK and CDR2 is SYGVNS. V shed 1 base and J shed 6 bases, with 12 bases lying between them. This CDR3 has 14 residues. The CDR3 bases are TGTGCCAGCAGTGAATCCCGACAGCTAAATGGCTACACCTTC. Translation: CASSESRQLNGYTF.

This clonotype was detected only a few times. The chain combines TRBV4-3 with TRBJ1-2; tentative D call: TRBD1 (5 bases). The CDR3 is 15 residues long. Germline V CDR1 and CDR2: LGHNA, YSLEER. The ends were cut back, 3 bases at V and 2 bases at J, with 13 bases in the middle. CDR3 sequence (DNA): TGCGCCAGCAGCCACCGTCCACGGGGGAACTATGGCTACACCTTC. Protein sequence: CASSHRPRGNYGYTF.

Here the CDR3 reads CAISDFSGTGGIVGELFF. Here the CDR3 DNA reads TGTGCCATCAGTGATTTCTCCGGGACAGGGGGCATAGTCGGGGAGCTGTTTTTT. The chain has TRBV10-3 and TRBJ2-2; TRBD1 agrees at 12 bases. Germline V gene sequence: CDR1 ENHRY, CDR2 SYGVKD. V gave up 3 bases and J gave up 7 bases; unmatched junction bases: 12. This CDR3 region has 18 residues.

The rearrangement joins TRBV7-2 to TRBJ2-1; D not certain. V shed 3 bases and J shed 4 bases, with 13 bases lying between them. Germline CDR1 reads SGHTA; CDR2 reads FQGNSA. The CDR3 is 15 residues long. CDR3 sequence: CASSFIGRFYNEQFF. The DNA for the CDR3 is TGTGCCAGCAGCTTTATCGGCAGATTTTACAATGAGCAGTTCTTC.

This clonotype was detected ten times or more. The rearrangement uses TRBV4-3 and TRBJ1-5, with D possibly being TRBD1 (6 bases). The CDR3 sequence is 15 residues long. With 0 bases removed from V and 2 bases from J, the gap between germline ends came to 8 bases. Germline V gene data show CDR1 as LGHNA and CDR2 as YSLEER. This CDR3 is CASSQDPGGNQPQHF. The CDR3 DNA reads TGCGCCAGCAGCCAAGATCCAGGGGGCAATCAGCCCCAGCATTTT.

J is TRBJ1-4 and V is TRBV20-1; tentative D call: TRBD1 (5 bases). The CDR3 loop spans 13 amino acids. V was pared by 0 bases and J by 14 bases, with 16 bases between. Germline V gene lookup returns CDR1 DFQATT and CDR2 SNEGSKA (reference sequence). This chain's CDR3 is CSAREGGASRLFF. CDR3 in DNA: TGCAGTGCTAGAGAGGGAGGGGCCTCTAGGCTGTTTTTT.

This clonotype was observed many times. The chain is built from TRBV7-9 and TRBJ2-7; D gene uncertain. Germline V gene sequence: CDR1 SEHNR, CDR2 FQNEAQ (reference sequence). V was pared by 0 bases and J by 0 bases, with 6 bases between. The CDR3 consists of 14 residues. The CDR3 DNA sequence: TGTGCCAGCAGCTTAGCGGCAGGCTCCTACGAGCAGTACTTC. It yields the protein CASSLAAGSYEQYF.

This chain uses TRBV20-1 with TRBJ1-1; TRBD1 aligns across 8 bases. The CDR3 spans 14 residues. V lost 3 bases and J lost 5; bases outside the gene matches: 8. The germline V gene has CDR1 DFQATT and CDR2 SNEGSKA (reference sequence). The CDR3 nucleotides are TGCAGTGCTAGTATCAGGGGGCGGGGTACTGAAGCTTTCTTT. This encodes CSASIRGRGTEAFF.

This clonotype was detected only a few times. The genes are TRBV20-1 and TRBJ2-5; 10 bases fit TRBD2. The V gene end was trimmed by 5 bases and the J gene end by 5 bases; junction bases not matched to a gene: 11. The CDR3 is 15 residues long. The germline V gene encodes CDR1 DFQATT and CDR2 SNEGSKA (reference sequence). The CDR3 loop is CSALVRPSGGETQYF. In DNA, the CDR3 is TGCAGTGCTTTAGTCAGACCTAGCGGGGGTGAGACCCAGTACTTC.

V gene TRBV5-1 combines with J gene TRBJ1-1; D ambiguous. V was shortened by 4 bases and J by 1 base, with 14 bases between the two germline ends. CDR3 length equals 15 residues. The germline V gene has CDR1 SGHRS and CDR2 YFSETQ. CDR3 residues: CASSRQVRGNTEAFF. Written as DNA, the CDR3 is TGCGCCAGCAGCCGGCAGGTTCGCGGGAACACTGAAGCTTTCTTT. Full variable domain (remainder filled in from reference TRBV5-1 and TRBJ1-1): KAGVTQTPRYLIKTRGQQVTLSCSPISGHRSVSWYQQTPGQGLQFLFEYFSETQRNKGNFPGRFSGRQFSNSRSEMNVSTLELGDSALYLCASSRQVRGNTEAFFGQGTRLTVV.

This clonotype was observed a few times. The CDR3 DNA reads as TGTGCCAGCAGGGGGAACGGCGTCGGAGCTTTCTTT. Translated, it gives CASRGNGVGAFF. This chain uses TRBV2 with TRBJ1-1; D gene unclear. This CDR3 spans 12 amino acids. V was trimmed by 6 bases and J by 10 bases, leaving 15 bases between them. The V gene's germline CDR1 is SNHLY and CDR2 FYNNEI. Variable domain in full (rest from reference TRBV2 and TRBJ1-1): EPEVTQTPSHQVTQMGQEVILRCVPISNHLYFYWYRQILGQKVEFLVSFYNNEISEKSEIFDDQFSVERPDGSNFTLKIRSTKLEDSAMYFCASRGNGVGAFFGQGTRLTVV.

The chain joins TRBV2 to TRBJ2-7, with a possible D match to TRBD2 (5 bases). Germline CDR1 SNHLY, CDR2 FYNNEI. Trimming cost V 3 bases and J 10 bases, with 13 bases left between them. This CDR3 has 12 residues. The CDR3 DNA is TGTGCCAGCAGTGAGGGAGCTTGGGCCCAGTACTTC. Encoded protein: CASSEGAWAQYF.

V is TRBV7-2 and J is TRBJ2-3; D possibly corresponds to TRBD2 (6 bases). The CDR3 runs 16 residues. CDR1 is SGHTA, CDR2 FQGNSA, per germline. Trimming left V 2 bases short and J 7 bases short, with 19 bases between. This CDR3 is CASSLNGGAQTNTQYF. DNA for the CDR3: TGTGCCAGCAGCTTAAACGGCGGGGCCCAAACAAATACGCAGTATTTT.

In its sample, this clonotype was seen a few times. A read error may explain this, as a much larger clone is one base away. The V call is TRBV20-1, the J call TRBJ2-5; D could derive from TRBD1 or TRBD2 (6 bases each). CDR1 DFQATT and CDR2 SNEGSKA come from the germline V gene (reference sequence). CDR3 length equals 14 residues. The ends were cut back, 5 bases at V and 11 bases at J, with 24 bases in the middle. This CDR3 is CSAVEGGSRDEQYF. The CDR3, as DNA: TGCAGTGCTGTGGAGGGGGGCTCAAGGGATGAGCAGTACTTC.

The genes are TRBV12-3 or TRBV12-4 and TRBJ2-4; TRBD2 matches at 14 bases. The CDR3 length is 18 residues. With V trimmed by 6 bases and J by 1 base, 8 bases remained unmatched. The CDR3 region is CASSSTSGGARAKNIQYF. The CDR3 nucleotides read TGTGCCAGCAGCTCGACTAGCGGGGGGGCGCGCGCCAAAAACATTCAGTACTTC.

The chain combines TRBV2 with TRBJ1-1, with 10 bases aligning to TRBD1. The junction had 8 bases not matched to a gene; V was cut back by 4 bases and J by 0 bases. CDR1 SNHLY and CDR2 FYNNEI come from the germline V gene. The CDR3 is made up of 17 amino acids. In nucleotides, the CDR3 is TGTGCCAGCAGTGGCCGGACAGGGGGTGTTATGAACACTGAAGCTTTCTTT. Translating gives CASSGRTGGVMNTEAFF.

This chain joins TRBV27 and TRBJ2-1, with 9 bases aligning to TRBD2. The CDR3 runs to 16 residues. Germline loops: CDR1 MNHEY, CDR2 SMNVEV (reference sequence). V lost 5 bases, J lost 10 bases, and 15 bases stayed unmatched. CDR3 region: CASSPSGAPRVWEQFF. The CDR3 nucleotides read TGTGCCAGCAGTCCTAGCGGGGCCCCCCGTGTTTGGGAGCAGTTCTTC.

The chain links TRBV4-1 to TRBJ1-4; tentative D call: TRBD1 (5 bases). CDR1 and CDR2 from the germline V gene are MGHRA and YSYEKL. The CDR3 extends over 15 amino acids. V was cut by 2 bases and J by 1 base, with 8 bases left in between. CDR3 DNA sequence: TGCGCCAGCAGCCAATTGGGGGGAACTAATGAAAAACTGTTTTTT. Protein product: CASSQLGGTNEKLFF.

This clonotype was detected a few times. This chain joins TRBV13 and TRBJ2-4, with a tentative D call TRBD1 (5 bases). The J call could be wrong; TRBJ2-7 is a better fit for the DNA end. The CDR3 consists of 13 residues. Germline CDR1 is PRHDT and CDR2 is FYEKMQ (reference sequence). CDR3 protein: CASSRAGKDEQYF. CDR3 in DNA: TGTGCCAGCAGCCGCGCAGGGAAGGACGAGCAGTACTTC.

There are a few counts of this clonotype. The CDR3 region has the DNA TGCGCCAGCAGCCAAGAGAAACAGGGGGGACTCACAGATACGCAGTATTTT. It is translated as CASSQEKQGGLTDTQYF. The chain uses TRBV4-3 and TRBJ2-3; 8 bases line up with TRBD1. With 0 bases clipped from V and 2 bases from J, the junction kept 7 bases outside the gene matches. This CDR3 comprises 17 residues. CDR1 is LGHNA, CDR2 YSLEER, per germline.